Below are 6 T cell receptor beta chains sequenced from a single sample in a study of technical replicates of blood from a handful of donors. Libraries were prepared by immunoSEQ multiplex PCR; TCRdb keeps only in-frame clonotypes and omits some of them. The sample records about 88,000 clones, 95% being singletons. The sequenced sample was T cells isolated from PBMCs. These receptors all stem from a human donor in good health.

The chain carries TRBV5-1 and TRBJ2-7, with 8 bases matching TRBD1. CDR3 length: 14 amino acids. The trim removed 4 bases at V and 4 bases at J, leaving 7 bases unmatched. Germline values: CDR1 SGHRS, CDR2 YFSETQ. As DNA, the CDR3 is TGCGCCAGCAGCCCGGACAGGGTAGAGTACGAGCAGTACTTC. This translates into CASSPDRVEYEQYF.

DNA for the CDR3: TGTGCCAGCAGCTTATTCGGGGATACAGATACGCAGTATTTT. Translating gives CASSLFGDTDTQYF. The chain couples TRBV7-3 to TRBJ2-3, with D tentatively TRBD2 (5 bases). V was cut by 2 bases and J by 3 bases, with 9 bases left in between. Germline lookup yields CDR1 SGHTA and CDR2 FQGTGA. CDR3 length: 14 residues.

The rearrangement joins TRBV30 to TRBJ2-5; D may be TRBD2 (7 bases). Germline-derived CDR1 and CDR2 are GTSNPN and SVGIG (reference sequence). The CDR3 has 14 amino acids. Trimming removed 3 bases at V and 4 bases at J, with 15 bases between. This CDR3 reads CAWRGEGVPETQYF. In nucleotides, the CDR3 is TGTGCCTGGAGGGGGGAGGGGGTTCCAGAGACCCAGTACTTC.

This clone has only one observation. V is TRBV5-4 and J is TRBJ2-1, with D perhaps matching TRBD2 (6 bases). V dropped 5 bases and J dropped 7 bases, with 16 bases sitting between them. This CDR3 is built from 14 residues. CDR1 is SGHNT and CDR2 is YYREEE in the germline V gene (reference sequence). The CDR3 is CASRRDPSLNEQFF. The CDR3, as DNA: TGTGCCAGCAGGCGGGACCCCTCCTTGAATGAGCAGTTCTTC.

Concerning this clone: The identical CDR3 is also encoded by other nucleotide sequences in the sample. The chain carries TRBV20-1 and TRBJ2-7; D gene unclear. Germline V gene lookup returns CDR1 DFQATT and CDR2 SNEGSKA (reference sequence). V lost 3 bases and J lost 0, with 3 bases in between. The CDR3 totals 11 residues. The CDR3 here is CSASSSYEQYF. Here the CDR3 DNA reads TGCAGTGCTAGCAGCTCCTACGAGCAGTACTTC.

The J gene is TRBJ2-3, the V gene TRBV10-3, with a weak D call TRBD2 (6 bases). Between the trimmed V and J ends, which lost 5 bases and 2 bases, there was a span of 20 bases. Germline loops: CDR1 ENHRY, CDR2 SYGVKD. The CDR3 runs to 17 residues. In nucleotides, the CDR3 is TGTGCCATCAGTAACCGGCCACTAGCTGCTAACACAGATACGCAGTATTTT. Protein product: CAISNRPLAANTDTQYF.